The 30 T cell receptor beta chains below all came from one sample that was sequenced in a study of blood T cells in healthy people across ages (dated by TCRdb to the mid-2010s). Preparation of the library involved 5' RACE. Sequenced on an Illumina HiSeq 2500. A second PCR of about 6 to 11 cycles was run with a J-beta primer mix and a sample-barcoded 5' primer. TCRdb reworked the public reads: Q25 trimming with fastp, MiXCR clone assembly, productive beta chains retained. Identical CDR3 proteins give one entry, which carries the most common genes and DNA. The sample table holds roughly 680,000 distinct CDR3 sequences, of which over 40% were seen once. The ten largest clones add up to roughly 12% of the sample. Input material: blood. The receptors stem from a woman of 80 years or more in good health.

This clonotype was detected ten times or more. This chain joins TRBV3-1 and TRBJ1-6; weak D call: TRBD1 (6 bases). The CDR3 is 16 residues long. Trimming shortened V by 7 bases and J by 10 bases, and 23 bases separated the two germline ends. Germline CDR1 LGHDT, CDR2 YNNKEL (reference sequence). The CDR3 DNA sequence: TGTGCCAGCAAGTCACAGGGATATAGATATGACTCACCCCTCCACTTT. Translation: CASKSQGYRYDSPLHF. Together with reference TRBV3-1 and TRBJ1-6, the CDR3 gives the full variable domain: DTAVSQTPKYLVTQMGNDKSIKCEQNLGHDTMYWYKQDSKKFLKIMFSYNNKELIINETVPNRFSPKSPDKAHLNLHINSLELGDSAVYFCASKSQGYRYDSPLHFGNGTRLTVT.

The rearrangement uses TRBV11-2 and TRBJ2-4; maybe TRBD1 (6 bases). The end of the DNA aligns better with TRBJ2-7, so the J call may be wrong. Germline V CDR1 and CDR2: SGHAT, FQNNGV. This CDR3 region has 15 residues. CDR3 region: CASSLDSRGSYEQYF. CDR3 nucleotide sequence: TGTGCCAGCAGCTTAGATTCTAGGGGGTCCTACGAGCAGTACTTC.

This sequence joins TRBV29-1 and TRBJ2-1; 7 bases align to TRBD1. Germline V gives CDR1 SQVTM, CDR2 ANQGSEA. The CDR3 consists of 14 residues. J gave up 0 bases and V 2 bases, and 1 base lay outside the gene matches. As DNA, the CDR3 is TGCAGCGTTGAAAACAGGGGCTCCTACAATGAGCAGTTCTTC. Translation: CSVENRGSYNEQFF.

The chain links TRBV11-2 to TRBJ2-5; D may be TRBD1 (6 bases). The CDR3 covers 18 residues. CDR1 is SGHAT, CDR2 FQNNGV, per germline. The V end lost 3 bases, the J end lost 5 bases, and 25 bases lay between the germline ends. The DNA of the CDR3 is TGTGCCAGCAGCTTCGGGGTTAAATGGGGACAAAGGGAGGAGACCCAGTACTTC. Protein: CASSFGVKWGQREETQYF.

The chain joins TRBV3-1 to TRBJ2-7, with TRBD2 matching over 8 bases. After removal of 1 base from V and 3 bases from J, the junction contained 5 bases not matched to a gene. The CDR3 is 15 residues long. Per the germline V gene, CDR1 is LGHDT and CDR2 is YNNKEL (reference sequence). The CDR3 sequence is CASSQVGLGIYEQYF. CDR3 DNA: TGTGCCAGCAGCCAAGTGGGACTAGGGATCTACGAGCAGTACTTC.

The chain couples TRBV7-9 to TRBJ1-1, with TRBD1 as a possible D gene (5 bases). This CDR3 comprises 13 residues. Germline values: CDR1 SEHNR, CDR2 FQNEAQ (reference sequence). Trimming removed 7 bases at V and 1 base at J, with 10 bases between. The CDR3 spells CASTRGENTEAFF. The CDR3 nucleotides read TGTGCCAGCACCCGAGGGGAGAACACTGAAGCTTTCTTT.

Regarding this clonotype: This may stem from a read error, because a much larger clone lies one nucleotide away. The chain employs TRBV20-1 and TRBJ2-5; the match to TRBD2 covers 7 bases. The V and J ends lost 5 bases and 11 bases, in that order; junction bases with no gene match: 17. This CDR3 has 14 residues. Germline lookup yields CDR1 DFQATT and CDR2 SNEGSKA (reference sequence). In DNA form, the CDR3 reads TGCAGTGCTGCCCTTCCGGGAGGCTACAATGAGCAGTACTTC. This encodes CSAALPGGYNEQYF.

For this clonotype: The junction departs from the called germline gene at one end, perhaps through a read error. The gene calls are TRBV18 and TRBJ2-1; the match to TRBD2 covers 13 bases. CDR1 and CDR2 from the germline V gene are KGHSH and LQKENI. This CDR3 contains 15 residues. This CDR3 is CASSSGLAGNNEKFF. The CDR3 nucleotides read TGTGCCAGCTCCTCGGGACTAGCGGGGAACAATGAGAAGTTCTTC.

About this clonotype: This clone may be a read error of a much larger clone one base away. The chain's CDR3 is CAPQDRGGTDTQYF. The CDR3 DNA sequence: TGTGCTCCACAGGACAGGGGGGGCACAGATACGCAGTATTTT. V is TRBV12-3 or TRBV12-4 and J is TRBJ2-3; TRBD1 agrees at 10 bases. The CDR3 is made up of 14 amino acids.

The chain joins TRBV7-2 to TRBJ2-1; TRBD2 aligns across 7 bases. The CDR3 has 14 residues. In germline, CDR1 is SGHTA, CDR2 FQGNSA. Trimming took 3 bases from V and 3 from J; bases not matched to a gene: 2. This CDR3 is CASSFSGGYNEQFF. The CDR3 DNA sequence: TGTGCCAGCAGCTTTTCGGGAGGCTACAATGAGCAGTTCTTC.

Remarks on this clonotype: Being one base from a much bigger clone, this may be a read error. The chain links TRBV6-5 to TRBJ2-1; D unclear. The tail of the sequence fits TRBJ2-7 better, so the J call may be wrong. The CDR3 runs 14 residues. CDR1 MNHEY and CDR2 SVGAGI come from the germline V gene. CDR3 amino acids: CASSSLVGYNEQYF. CDR3 in DNA: TGTGCCAGCAGTAGCCTAGTGGGTTACAATGAGCAGTACTTC.

This clonotype turned up a few times. The V call is TRBV5-1, the J call TRBJ2-5; weak D call: TRBD1 (6 bases). The DNA end is a closer match to TRBJ2-7, so the J assignment may be wrong. The CDR3 extends over 12 amino acids. Germline values: CDR1 SGHRS, CDR2 YFSETQ. The CDR3 DNA is TGCGCCAGCAGCATTAGACAGGACGAGCAGTACTTC. It is translated as CASSIRQDEQYF.

In its sample, this clonotype was seen many times. This chain joins TRBV5-1 and TRBJ1-6; 8 nucleotides agree with TRBD1. The germline V gene has CDR1 SGHRS and CDR2 YFSETQ. This CDR3 is built from 17 residues. V lost 3 bases, J lost 10 bases, and 15 bases stayed unmatched. This chain's CDR3 is CASSSNPAGQGGSPLHF. As DNA, the CDR3 is TGCGCCAGCAGCTCCAACCCCGCCGGACAGGGAGGATCACCCCTCCACTTT.

The chain links TRBV12-3 or TRBV12-4 to TRBJ2-3; D uncertain. The CDR3 has 16 amino acids. The V gene lost 1 base and the J gene lost 2 bases, with 13 bases spanning the gap. The CDR3, as DNA: TGTGCCAGCAGTTTAGGGATTGCCAACCCCACAGATACGCAGTATTTT. As protein: CASSLGIANPTDTQYF.

This chain uses TRBV9 with TRBJ2-7; D perhaps matches TRBD2 (6 bases). Germline V gives CDR1 SGDLS, CDR2 YYNGEE. V lost 0 bases and J lost 3, with 10 bases in between. This CDR3 contains 14 residues. Here the CDR3 reads CASSVAGANYEQYF. The CDR3 DNA sequence: TGTGCCAGCAGCGTAGCGGGAGCAAACTACGAGCAGTACTTC.

The chain employs TRBV4-1 and TRBJ2-6; D is unclear. This CDR3 contains 17 residues. CDR1 MGHRA and CDR2 YSYEKL come from the germline V gene. V lost 0 bases and J 0 bases, leaving 9 bases between the germline ends. CDR3 sequence reads: CASSQDPLRSGANVLTF. DNA for the CDR3: TGCGCCAGCAGCCAAGATCCACTACGCTCTGGGGCCAACGTCCTGACTTTC.

This chain uses TRBV14 with TRBJ2-1, with D perhaps matching TRBD2 (5 bases). The CDR3 is 13 residues long. Per germline, CDR1 SGHDN and CDR2 FVKESK. The germline V and J ends were trimmed by 1 base and 8 bases, with 9 bases remaining between them. CDR3 sequence reads: CASSQASGYEQFF. The CDR3, as DNA: TGTGCCAGCAGCCAAGCTTCGGGGTATGAGCAGTTCTTC.

J is TRBJ1-2 and V is TRBV11-2; TRBD1 matches 7 bases. Germline V CDR1 and CDR2: SGHAT, FQNNGV. This CDR3 spans 14 amino acids. V lost 5 bases, J lost 4 bases, and 7 bases stayed unmatched. CDR3 region: CASSPNTGAYGYTF. CDR3 coding DNA: TGTGCCAGCAGCCCAAATACAGGGGCCTATGGCTACACCTTC. Full variable domain (remainder filled in from reference TRBV11-2 and TRBJ1-2): EAGVAQSPRYKIIEKRQSVAFWCNPISGHATLYWYQQILGQGPKLLIQFQNNGVVDDSQLPKDRFSAERLKGVDSTLKIQPAKLEDSAVYLCASSPNTGAYGYTFGSGTRLTVV.

This clonotype was picked up a small number of times. V gene TRBV10-3 combines with J gene TRBJ2-1; possible D gene TRBD2, 5 bases. CDR1 ENHRY and CDR2 SYGVKD come from the germline V gene. V was shortened by 6 bases and J by 5 bases, with 8 bases between the two germline ends. This CDR3 contains 12 residues. CDR3 residues: CAISLGDNEQFF. DNA for the CDR3: TGTGCCATCAGCCTCGGGGACAATGAGCAGTTCTTC.

This clonotype was seen many times. V and J are TRBV18 and TRBJ2-1; 8 bases fit TRBD1. The J segment lost 0 bases and the V segment lost 3 bases, leaving 4 bases of the junction unmatched. The CDR3 covers 16 residues. Germline V gene data show CDR1 as KGHSH and CDR2 as LQKENI. The CDR3, as DNA: TGTGCCAGCTCACCTCGGACAGGGAGCTCCTACAATGAGCAGTTCTTC. Translated: CASSPRTGSSYNEQFF.

This chain connects TRBV29-1 to TRBJ2-1; 8 positions agree with TRBD2. Germline loops: CDR1 SQVTM, CDR2 ANQGSEA. The CDR3 totals 16 residues. Trimming at V came to 1 base and at J to 3 bases, leaving 8 bases not matched to a gene. Here the CDR3 reads CSVEGFREGLYNEQFF. CDR3 in DNA: TGCAGCGTTGAAGGATTCCGGGAGGGCCTCTACAATGAGCAGTTCTTC.

The rearrangement uses TRBV5-1 and TRBJ2-2; D perhaps matches TRBD2 (6 bases). CDR3 length: 15 residues. The V and J ends lost 4 bases and 4 bases respectively, with 14 bases between them. Germline CDR1 reads SGHRS; CDR2 reads YFSETQ. The DNA for the CDR3 is TGCGCCAGCAGCCGGGACTCGATCGGCACCGGGGAGCTGTTTTTT. This translates into CASSRDSIGTGELFF.

This clonotype was counted ten times or more. The J gene is TRBJ2-1, the V gene TRBV12-3 or TRBV12-4; no reliable D call. The CDR3 totals 13 residues. V lost 7 bases and J 3 bases, leaving 10 bases between the germline ends. CDR3 in DNA: TGTGCCAGCAACCGGGTAATCTACAATGAGCAGTTCTTC. This codes for CASNRVIYNEQFF.

Only a few counts were recorded for this clonotype. The chain is built from TRBV19 and TRBJ2-5; 7 bases line up with TRBD1. CDR1 and CDR2 (germline): LNHDA, SQIVND (reference sequence). After removal of 1 base from V and 1 base from J, the junction contained 6 bases not matched to a gene. The CDR3 has 16 amino acids. CDR3 sequence: CASSIALTGVQETQYF. The CDR3 DNA reads as TGTGCCAGTAGTATAGCCCTTACAGGGGTCCAAGAGACCCAGTACTTC.

This clonotype was seen more than once but under ten times. The rearrangement joins TRBV6-6 to TRBJ1-6; tentative D call: TRBD1 (5 bases). The CDR3 runs 13 residues. V gave up 5 bases and J gave up 9 bases, with 11 bases separating them. Germline V gives CDR1 MNHNY, CDR2 SVGAGI (reference sequence). The chain's CDR3 is CASSPRQISPLHF. In DNA form, the CDR3 reads TGTGCCAGCAGTCCCAGACAGATTTCACCCCTCCACTTT.

This clonotype came up many times. The gene calls are TRBV5-1 and TRBJ1-1, with 7 nucleotides matching TRBD1. In germline, CDR1 is SGHRS, CDR2 YFSETQ. After removal of 4 bases from V and 6 bases from J, the junction contained 9 bases not matched to a gene. This CDR3 region has 14 residues. CDR3 DNA: TGCGCCAGCAGCCGCCAGAGACAGGGCTCTGAAGCTTTCTTT. Amino acid sequence: CASSRQRQGSEAFF.

A remark on this clonotype: A much bigger clone sits one base away, suggesting this may be a read error. The rearrangement joins TRBV5-1 to TRBJ2-5; D uncertain. CDR3 size: 12 residues. V was trimmed by 6 bases and J by 2 bases, leaving 8 bases between them. Germline V gene data show CDR1 as SGHRS and CDR2 as YFSETQ. The CDR3 spells CASNFGQETQYF. The CDR3 DNA is TGCGCCAGCAACTTCGGACAAGAGACCCAGTACTTC.

The chain recombines TRBV12-3 or TRBV12-4 with TRBJ2-1; D call uncertain. The CDR3 is 12 residues long. V dropped 3 bases and J dropped 8 bases, with 8 bases sitting between them. The CDR3 DNA reads TGTGCCAGCAGTTTGCCCAGTGATGAGCAGTTCTTC. It encodes CASSLPSDEQFF.

About this clonotype itself: One junction end disagrees with the germline gene, perhaps due to a read error. CDR3 residues: CNASEGSGWGQPQHF. CDR3 coding DNA: TGCAATGCTAGTGAGGGGTCGGGCTGGGGCCAGCCCCAGCATTTT. This chain connects TRBV20-1 to TRBJ1-5; TRBD1 is a possible D gene (5 bases). This CDR3 is 15 amino acids long. Germline V gene lookup returns CDR1 DFQATT and CDR2 SNEGSKA (reference sequence).

This rearrangement joins TRBV18 to TRBJ1-4, with 7 bases that match TRBD1. J was trimmed by 2 bases and V by 5 bases; bases with no gene match: 5. Germline CDR1 reads KGHSH; CDR2 reads LQKENI. CDR3 length: 15 amino acids. DNA of the CDR3: TGTGCCAGCTCAGAGGACAGGCCGACTAATGAAAAACTGTTTTTT. As protein: CASSEDRPTNEKLFF.